This TCR beta chain comes out of a study of technical replicates of blood from four donors. Measured with immunoSEQ multiplex PCR; TCRdb has only the in-frame clones, and not every one. Among 85,000 to 100,000 clones listed, under 97% were seen once. This clonotype originated in a human donor in good health. Sequencing was performed on T cells isolated from PBMCs.

The chain's CDR3 is CASSLAAGTATNEKLFF. DNA for the CDR3: TGTGCCAGCAGCTTAGCCGCGGGGACTGCAACTAATGAAAAACTGTTTTTT. The chain carries TRBV7-9 and TRBJ1-4, with D perhaps matching TRBD1 (5 bases). The CDR3 loop spans 17 amino acids. Germline assignment: CDR1 SEHNR and CDR2 FQNEAQ (reference sequence). V lost 0 bases to trimming and J lost 0 bases, with 11 bases between them. The full variable domain, its missing parts supplied by reference TRBV7-9 and TRBJ1-4, is DTGVSQNPRHKITKRGQNVTFRCDPISEHNRLYWYRQTLGQGPEFLTYFQNEAQLEKSRLLSDRFSAERPKGSFSTLEIQRTEQGDSAMYLCASSLAAGTATNEKLFFGSGTQLSVL.